These 12 T cell receptor beta chains came from one sample sequenced in a study of T cell repertoires in cytomegalovirus infection. TCRdb called the reads again in MiXCR, with one record for every CDR3 protein. The sample consists of roughly 190,000 distinct CDR3 sequences, 8% to 10% of them appearing once. Sequencing was done on a sample of PBMCs. These receptors all come from a human donor in good health (CMV status not recorded). Some clones in this sample may be carry-over from other donors' samples.

This clonotype showed up many times. V is TRBV7-2 and J is TRBJ2-2; D may correspond to TRBD1 or TRBD2 (6 bases each). Germline lookup yields CDR1 SGHTA and CDR2 FQGNSA. V gave up 1 base and J gave up 6 bases, with 15 bases separating them. The CDR3 consists of 16 residues. Here the CDR3 reads CASSLEGGLFAGELFF. CDR3 DNA: TGTGCCAGCAGCTTAGAGGGGGGCTTGTTCGCCGGGGAGCTGTTTTTT.

This clonotype showed up many times. The chain combines TRBV7-2 with TRBJ2-7; TRBD2 agrees at 9 bases. V lost 2 bases, J lost 7 bases, and 6 bases stayed unmatched. There are 14 residues in the CDR3. Germline V lookup: CDR1 SGHTA, CDR2 FQGNSA. CDR3 sequence reads: CASSLPGLAREQYF. In DNA form, the CDR3 reads TGTGCCAGCAGCTTACCCGGACTAGCGCGGGAGCAGTACTTC.

In this sample, this clonotype turned up many times. The rearrangement uses TRBV19 and TRBJ2-1, with 9 bases identical to TRBD2. The CDR3 totals 15 residues. The ends lost 5 bases at V and 5 bases at J; junction bases unmatched: 7. The V gene's germline CDR1 is LNHDA and CDR2 SQIVND (reference sequence). The CDR3 protein is CASSRIAGDNNEQFF. The CDR3 nucleotides are TGTGCCAGTAGTCGGATAGCGGGGGATAACAATGAGCAGTTCTTC.

This clonotype appeared a few times. This rearrangement joins TRBV7-9 to TRBJ1-4, with a weak D call TRBD1 (5 bases). The CDR3 extends over 13 amino acids. The V gene lost 5 bases and the J gene lost 8 bases, with 12 bases spanning the gap. Germline V gene data show CDR1 as SEHNR and CDR2 as FQNEAQ (reference sequence). CDR3 region: CASSADMSEKLFF. Here the CDR3 DNA reads TGTGCCAGCAGCGCGGACATGTCCGAAAAACTGTTTTTT.

This clonotype was found many times. The chain has TRBV2 and TRBJ2-5; 7 nucleotides agree with TRBD2. Trimming at V came to 6 bases and at J to 4 bases, leaving 14 bases not matched to a gene. The CDR3 loop spans 16 amino acids. Germline V gene sequence: CDR1 SNHLY, CDR2 FYNNEI. CDR3 in DNA: TGTGCCAGCAGGCCAAGGGGAGGGATGGAGGTAGAGACCCAGTACTTC. As protein: CASRPRGGMEVETQYF.

This clonotype was counted ten times or more. J is TRBJ1-1 and V is TRBV30; D is ambiguous. Trimming stripped 3 bases from V and 1 base from J, with 9 bases between. The CDR3 runs 13 residues. CDR1 is GTSNPN, CDR2 SVGIG, per germline (reference sequence). CDR3 nucleotides: TGTGCCTGGAGCCCATCGGAGAACACTGAAGCTTTCTTT. It translates to CAWSPSENTEAFF.

This clonotype was picked up many times. The chain is built from TRBV28 and TRBJ2-3; 10 positions agree with TRBD1. The CDR3 runs to 14 residues. Losses at the gene ends were 6 bases for V and 3 bases for J; bases not matched to a gene: 3. Germline V gene lookup returns CDR1 MDHEN and CDR2 SYDVKM. The CDR3 is CASRSGQGTDTQYF. CDR3 in DNA: TGTGCCAGCAGGTCGGGACAGGGGACAGATACGCAGTATTTT.

This clonotype was found many times. The chain recombines TRBV7-2 with TRBJ2-5; TRBD2 aligns across 8 bases. V was clipped by 2 bases and J by 2 bases; unmatched bases: 4. CDR1 is SGHTA, CDR2 FQGNSA, per germline. This CDR3 is built from 15 residues. The CDR3 is CASSLISGGQETQYF. CDR3 sequence (DNA): TGTGCCAGCAGCTTAATTTCGGGAGGGCAAGAGACCCAGTACTTC.

This clonotype was seen repeatedly, ten times or more. The rearrangement links TRBV27 to TRBJ1-1; D is possibly TRBD1 (5 bases). The V end lost 6 bases, the J end lost 4 bases, and 15 bases lay between the germline ends. CDR1 is MNHEY, CDR2 SMNVEV, per germline (reference sequence). The CDR3 consists of 14 residues. CDR3 sequence: CASSRKGVGTEAFF. Here the CDR3 DNA reads TGTGCCAGCAGCCGAAAAGGGGTAGGCACTGAAGCTTTCTTT.

This clonotype was found once. A much more abundant neighbour one base away suggests this may be a read error. The chain joins TRBV28 to TRBJ1-1; 9 nucleotides line up with TRBD1. Looked up from germline, CDR1 is MDHEN and CDR2 is SYDVKM. The CDR3 runs to 15 residues. The CDR3 coding sequence is TGTGCCAGCAGTCTACTACAGGGGGCAAACACTGTAGCTTTCTTT. Amino acids: CASSLLQGANTVAFF.

Here the CDR3 DNA reads TGCGCCAGCAGCCGGGTAGCCACGGGACTAGCGGGAGAAGAGACCCAGTACTTC. Its protein product is CASSRVATGLAGEETQYF. The genes are TRBV23-1 and TRBJ2-5, with 14 bases fitting TRBD2. TRBV23-1 belongs to the ORF category, with a function that is uncertain. J lost 3 bases, V lost 6 bases, and 12 bases had no gene match. The CDR3 covers 18 residues.

About this clonotype: One end of the junction fails to match germline, which may point to a read error. The chain recombines TRBV30 with TRBJ2-6; a weak D match, TRBD1 (6 bases). Germline CDR1 GTSNPN, CDR2 SVGIG (reference sequence). This CDR3 contains 14 residues. The CDR3 loop is CAWSGGSGANVRTF. The CDR3, as DNA: TGTGCCTGGTCTGGGGGCTCTGGGGCCAACGTCCGGACTTTC.